This entry is about one T cell receptor beta chain. These data originate in a study of patients and donors after allogeneic stem cell transplantation. Between the trimmed V and J ends, which lost 6 bases and 6 bases, there was a span of 20 bases. The CDR3 runs to 16 residues. Using its own MiXCR run on the RT-PCR reads, TCRdb lists one record per CDR3 protein. Of approximately 220,000 distinct CDR3 sequences in the sample, 35% to 45% were seen once. The rearrangement links TRBV12-3 or TRBV12-4 to TRBJ1-4; possibly TRBD1 for D (5 bases). The TCR originated in a human donor who was either an allogeneic HSCT recipient or a stem cell or donor lymphocyte infusion donor (not recorded which). It is not recorded whose cells these are; they may come from a transplant donor. Input material: blood, either unsorted or a sorted T cell fraction (not recorded which). The CDR3 spells CASSEAAGRMDEKLFF. The DNA of the CDR3 is TGTGCCAGCAGCGAGGCGGCAGGGAGGATGGATGAAAAACTGTTTTTT.